A selection of T cell receptor beta chains follows, all from one sample in a study of CD8 T cells in ankylosing spondylitis. TCRdb used MiXCR to reprocess the 5' RACE reads, holding one entry per CDR3 protein. This sample has roughly 670,000 distinct CDR3 sequences, with around 17% found just once. Material for sequencing was blood, either unsorted or a sorted T cell fraction (not recorded which). The origin of the receptors is a male donor with ankylosing spondylitis. The CDR3 runs from the conserved cysteine through the conserved F or W. Fields, in order: clone size, D gene, J gene, CDR3 length, V gene, CDR3 DNA, CDR3 protein. The D gene is left open where the match is weak. Rows may omit the clone size; those that give it use once, few, many or a size class.

>-|TRBD2|TRBJ2-1|16|TRBV5-1
TGCGCCAGCAGCCCCGGTGGGCGGGGGGGCCACAATGAGCAGTTCTTC
CASSPGGRGGHNEQFF
>-|-|TRBJ2-3|14|TRBV9
TGTGCCAGCAGCGTAGGGTCCCTCACAGATACGCAGTATTTT
CASSVGSLTDTQYF
>few|-|TRBJ2-5|13|TRBV12-3/TRBV12-4
TGTGCCAGCAGGGGGAGGCTCGGGGAGACCCAGTACTTC
CASRGRLGETQYF
>few|TRBD2|TRBJ2-3|16|TRBV24-1
TGTGCCACCAGTGATTCCGAGCGGGGGGCAGCAGATACGCAGTATTTT
CATSDSERGAADTQYF
>few|TRBD2|TRBJ2-3|15|TRBV10-3
TGTGCCATCCTAGGGACTAGCGGTAGCACAGATACGCAGTATTTT
CAILGTSGSTDTQYF
>-|TRBD1|TRBJ2-7|16|TRBV6-1
TGTGCCGGCAGCACGGGAAGAGGGGACAGCAGATACGAGCAGTACTTC
CAGSTGRGDSRYEQYF
>-|-|TRBJ1-4|14|TRBV7-9
TGTGCCAGCAGCTCCGGGACGCATAATGAAAAACTGTTTTTT
CASSSGTHNEKLFF
>-|-|TRBJ1-6|13|TRBV24-1
TGTGCCACCAGCCCGGGGTTTAATTCACCCCTCCACTTT
CATSPGFNSPLHF
>few|TRBD1|TRBJ2-1|15|TRBV5-5
TGTGCCAGCAGCGTGACCGGGACAGAATACAATGAGCAGTTCTTC
CASSVTGTEYNEQFF
>many|-|TRBJ2-7|14|TRBV7-2
TGTGCCAGCAGCTTAGACAGGAACTCCTACGAGCAGTACTTC
CASSLDRNSYEQYF
>few|-|TRBJ1-1|14|TRBV5-1
TGCGCCAGCAGCGCCCAGGTGGGGAACACTGAAGCTTTCTTT
CASSAQVGNTEAFF